What follows describes a single T cell receptor beta chain. This clonotype was seen many times. Its antigen is still unknown. There are no base qualities to consult, and no much larger clone falls within one base. This entry belongs to a study of regulatory T cells in long-lasting Graves disease (dated by TCRdb to about 2021). Some background on the complete study: Persistent Graves' disease was defined as antithyroid drug treatment for over 5 years with persistently positive TSH receptor autoantibodies. Persistent Graves' disease patients were compared with newly diagnosed Graves' disease patients by peripheral blood TCR sequencing and RNA sequencing. In the clinical cohort, patients with persistent Graves' disease had used antithyroid drugs for an average of roughly 10 years. A total of about 35 samples underwent TCR sequencing, from some 13 patients with persistent Graves' disease and approximately 20 patients with newly diagnosed Graves' disease. The study took place in China and was registered as a clinical trial.

Overall study results and their limits: The study examined only peripheral blood because the primary lesion, thyroid tissue, could not be accessed. The authors noted that the small sample size was a limitation that may lower accuracy. Sequencing and analysis were limited to the TCR beta chain. Persistent disease showed preferential use of TRBV28, TRBJ1-2 and TRBJ2-5, whereas newly diagnosed disease favored TRBV20-1 and TRBJ2-1. Compared with newly diagnosed patients, persistent Graves' disease patients had lower TCR Shannon entropy and fewer highly expanded clones, which suggests clonal expansion. Patients with persistent disease shared more public clonotypes (approximately 2,500) than newly diagnosed patients did (966).

The method was multiplex PCR. Sequenced using an Illumina HiSeq 4000. TCR beta libraries were built with iRepertoire HTBI primers and Arm-PCR amplification of CDR3 regions. Gel purification was performed on PCR products prior to sequencing. In the authors' own workflow: Across samples, 60 to 75 TRBV and approximately 15 TRBJ segments were identified and used for gene usage analysis of CDR3 amino acid clonotypes. COPE and FqMerger were used to merge filtered high-quality paired reads into contigs. BLAST was used to align contigs to IMGT TRBV, TRBD and TRBJ reference genes, and CDR3 was defined according to IMGT. Clonotypes above 0.1% frequency were classified as highly expanded clones. Shannon entropy served as the measure of repertoire diversity, while the Gini coefficient captured V-J evenness. Public clonotypes were defined as clonotypes shared by more than one individual. TCRdb reanalyzed the raw reads on its own, using fastp at Q25 for trimming and MiXCR for clone calling, and kept in-frame beta chains. Rows merge per CDR3 protein into single entries with the most common DNA and genes. It is TCRdb's table, rather than the study itself, that gives the V and J calls and clone size. The sample contains 390,000 or so distinct CDR3 sequences, roughly 25% of them found a single time. The biggest ten clones account for under 35% of the sample.

The time point label for this specimen denotes: persistent/refractory GD, antithyroid drugs over 5 years with positive TRAb. RNA was extracted from PBMCs in TRIzol for both TCR sequencing and RNA sequencing. The diagnosis of Graves' disease followed American Thyroid Association guidelines. Recruitment of patients was carried out at an endocrinology department in Xi'an, China. Each patient gave 8.5 to 9.5 milliliters of peripheral blood, collected in an EDTA anticoagulant tube. Ficoll Paque Plus density gradient separation was used to isolate PBMCs, and no further T cell sorting was done. RNA quality was checked with an Agilent 2100 Bioanalyzer and agarose gel, and concentration with a NanoDrop 2000. V lost 2 bases and J lost 5 bases; the stretch between them is 9 bases long. From the cysteine through the phenylalanine, the CDR3 covers 13 amino acids. The CDR3 DNA has 39 bases and is translated from base 1.

The input for sequencing was peripheral blood mononuclear cells (PBMCs), taken when the disease was refractory, from a patient treated with antithyroid drugs. The rearrangement joined TRBV12-3 or TRBV12-4 to TRBJ1-1; the D gene lacks a confident call. The clonotype comes from a woman aged 40 to 50 with Graves disease. Donor details come from another sample of the same person, matched by shared clones. CDR3 region: CASSLRQETEAFF. The DNA reads as follows: TGTGCCAGCAGTTTACGCCAGGAGACTGAAGCTTTCTTT.